Listed here are 31 T cell receptor beta chains from one sample, sequenced in a study of Graves' ophthalmopathy and Graves' hyperthyroidism (dated by TCRdb to the late 2010s). Sequencing took place on an Illumina HiSeq 2000. TCR beta CDR3 regions were amplified from RNA transcripts for repertoire sequencing. HTBI primers and the Qiagen OneStep RT-PCR kit were used in a first-round RT-PCR, which was followed by a second-round multiplex PCR, size selection and purification. The raw public reads went through TCRdb reprocessing: fastp at Q25, MiXCR clone calling, in-frame beta chains kept. Every distinct CDR3 protein forms one entry, paired with its most common genes and DNA. Recorded for this sample are 600,000 to 700,000 distinct CDR3 sequences; roughly two fifths of them occurred a single time. Together, the top ten hold 2.5% to 3.5% of the sample. Sample: peripheral blood. These receptors all stem from an adult man with Graves' ophthalmopathy.

The genes are TRBV24-1 and TRBJ2-7; TRBD2 matches 7 bases. Germline CDR1 reads KGHDR; CDR2 reads SFDVKD. CDR3 size: 14 residues. Trimming took 4 bases from V and 7 from J; bases not matched to a gene: 9. The CDR3, as DNA: TGTGCCACCAGTGACCCGACTAGCACGGCGGAGCAGTACTTC. Protein product: CATSDPTSTAEQYF.

This clonotype was recorded many times. A much larger clone sits a single nucleotide away, making a read error possible. J is TRBJ2-6 and V is TRBV9; D might be TRBD1 (6 bases). With 3 bases removed from V and 2 bases from J, the gap between germline ends came to 6 bases. There are 14 residues in the CDR3. Germline V lookup: CDR1 SGDLS, CDR2 YYNGEE. The CDR3 sequence is CASSAGAGANVLTF. CDR3 coding DNA: TGTGCCAGCAGCGCAGGGGCTGGGGCCAACGTCCTGACTTTC.

This clonotype has ten or more counts. One end of the junction does not line up with germline, which may come from a read error. This chain links TRBV7-7 with TRBJ2-2; tentative D call: TRBD2 (5 bases). The CDR3 totals 17 residues. CDR1 and CDR2 from the germline V gene are SSHAT and FNYEAQ (reference sequence). The CDR3 DNA sequence: TGTGCTAGCAGCTTAGCTCCTGGCGGGTCGAACACCGGGGAGCTGTTTTTT. Translation gives CASSLAPGGSNTGELFF.

This chain uses TRBV19 with TRBJ2-6, with 12 nucleotides matching TRBD1. In germline, CDR1 is LNHDA, CDR2 SQIVND (reference sequence). V shed 5 bases and J 4 bases; nucleotides not matched to a gene: 6. The CDR3 runs to 17 residues. CDR3 region: CASSAGQGAAGANVLTF. CDR3 coding DNA: TGTGCCAGTAGTGCGGGACAGGGGGCGGCCGGGGCCAACGTCCTGACTTTC. Full variable domain (missing parts from reference TRBV19 and TRBJ2-6): DGGITQSPKYLFRKEGQNVTLSCEQNLNHDAMYWYRQDPGQGLRLIYYSQIVNDFQKGDIAEGYSVSREKKESFPLTVTSAQKNPTAFYLCASSAGQGAAGANVLTFGAGSRLTVL.

The V gene is TRBV29-1, the J gene TRBJ2-7, with D possibly TRBD2 on 6 matching bases. Germline CDR1 and CDR2: SQVTM and ANQGSEA. The CDR3 consists of 16 residues. The CDR3 spells CATESRIRDLPYEQYF. DNA for the CDR3: TGCGCTACTGAAAGCAGGATCAGGGACTTACCCTACGAGCAGTACTTC.

At least ten counts were recorded for this clonotype. The V gene is TRBV4-1, the J gene TRBJ2-5; TRBD2 aligns across 12 bases. There are 15 residues in the CDR3. CDR1 MGHRA and CDR2 YSYEKL come from the germline V gene. The J segment lost 6 bases and the V segment lost 2 bases, leaving 4 bases of the junction unmatched. The CDR3 nucleotides read TGCGCCAGCAGCCAACCGACTAGCGGGAGAAAGACCCAGTACTTC. It is translated as CASSQPTSGRKTQYF.

This clonotype was observed a few times. The chain carries TRBV19 and TRBJ1-1, with TRBD1 as a possible D gene (5 bases). Germline CDR1 and CDR2: LNHDA and SQIVND (reference sequence). Trimming pared 3 bases from V and 2 bases from J, leaving 13 bases between. The CDR3 consists of 15 residues. CDR3: CASSIDSSYNTEAFF. The CDR3 nucleotides are TGTGCCAGTAGTATTGACAGTAGCTATAACACTGAAGCTTTCTTT.

This clonotype was picked up a small number of times. The V call is TRBV5-4, the J call TRBJ2-7, with TRBD1 matching over 8 bases. Trimming cost V 4 bases and J 3 bases; bases outside gene matches: 12. This CDR3 spans 16 amino acids. CDR1 is SGHNT, CDR2 YYREEE, per germline (reference sequence). For the CDR3, the DNA is TGTGCCAGCAGCCAAGACGGGACAGGCTTTGGCTACGAGCAGTACTTC. Residues: CASSQDGTGFGYEQYF.

The sample holds one count of this clonotype. The J gene is TRBJ1-4, the V gene TRBV29-1; 7 positions match TRBD1. Germline assignment: CDR1 SQVTM and CDR2 ANQGSEA. The V gene end was trimmed by 8 bases and the J gene end by 8 bases; junction bases not matched to a gene: 14. The CDR3 is 14 amino acids. CDR3 protein: CSQFGQAKREKLFF. The DNA for the CDR3 is TGCAGCCAGTTCGGACAGGCGAAACGGGAAAAACTGTTTTTT.

The chain carries TRBV11-2 and TRBJ2-7; TRBD1 matches at 10 bases. This CDR3 region has 17 residues. Germline V lookup: CDR1 SGHAT, CDR2 FQNNGV. V lost 6 bases, J lost 3 bases, and 14 bases stayed unmatched. As DNA, the CDR3 is TGTGCCAGCAGACCAGGCCCGACAGGGGGCCGGAACTACGAGCAGTACTTC. Residues: CASRPGPTGGRNYEQYF.

Many counts were recorded for this clonotype. The chain joins TRBV2 to TRBJ1-2; no definite D call. Per germline, CDR1 SNHLY and CDR2 FYNNEI. CDR3 size: 12 residues. V was clipped by 8 bases and J by 4 bases, with 11 bases between them. CDR3 amino acids: CASAVSIYGYTF. CDR3 nucleotides: TGTGCCAGCGCGGTATCCATCTATGGCTACACCTTC.

This clonotype was seen a handful of times. The rearrangement uses TRBV19 and TRBJ2-5, with D unclear. The CDR3 sequence is 13 residues long. Germline lookup yields CDR1 LNHDA and CDR2 SQIVND (reference sequence). Trimming pared 3 bases from V and 3 bases from J, leaving 8 bases between. The CDR3 nucleotides read TGTGCCAGTAGTATCAAGGTCGAAGAGACCCAGTACTTC. Translation gives CASSIKVEETQYF.

In its sample, this clonotype was seen many times. The chain has TRBV6-1 and TRBJ1-5, with 9 bases aligning to TRBD1. The CDR3 spans 14 residues. Germline trimming cut 7 bases from V and 6 bases from J; bases unmatched to any gene: 7. Germline V lookup: CDR1 MNHNS, CDR2 SASEGT. The CDR3: CASTQQGATQPQHF. CDR3 bases: TGTGCCAGCACACAACAGGGGGCGACTCAGCCCCAGCATTTT.

The chain is built from TRBV10-3 and TRBJ1-3, with TRBD1 as a possible D gene (5 bases). This CDR3 contains 14 residues. Germline V CDR1 and CDR2: ENHRY, SYGVKD. The V end was cut by 0 bases, the J end by 8 bases, with 11 bases between. The CDR3 DNA is TGTGCCATCAGTGAGTCGGGACTGGATGACACCATATATTTT. It encodes CAISESGLDDTIYF.

This clonotype has a count of ten or more. The V and J genes are TRBV7-6 and TRBJ2-7; 7 nucleotides line up with TRBD1. Trimming at V came to 5 bases and at J to 2 bases, leaving 6 bases not matched to a gene. Per germline, CDR1 SGHVS and CDR2 FNYEAQ. CDR3 length: 14 residues. Written as DNA, the CDR3 is TGTGCCAGCAGCCTTACAGGGGAGACCTACGAGCAGTACTTC. Encoded protein: CASSLTGETYEQYF. The full variable domain, in which reference TRBV7-6 and TRBJ2-7 provide the parts outside the CDR3, is GAGVSQSPRYKVTKRGQDVALRCDPISGHVSLYWYRQALGQGPEFLTYFNYEAQQDKSGLPNDRFSAERPEGSISTLTIQRTEQRDSAMYRCASSLTGETYEQYFGPGTRLTVT.

This chain links TRBV12-3 or TRBV12-4 with TRBJ2-2; 7 bases match TRBD1. The CDR3 runs to 16 residues. Trimming removed 5 bases from V and 4 bases from J; junction bases left unmatched: 10. CDR3 sequence: CASSLSWTGSTGELFF. In nucleotides, the CDR3 is TGTGCCAGCAGTCTCTCCTGGACAGGATCCACCGGGGAGCTGTTTTTT.

V usage is TRBV19 and J usage is TRBJ2-7; weak D call: TRBD1 (5 bases). The germline CDR1 and CDR2 sequences are LNHDA and SQIVND (reference sequence). The V gene lost 5 bases and the J gene lost 3 bases, with 11 bases spanning the gap. The CDR3 contains 13 residues. The CDR3 DNA is TGTGCCAGTAGTCCGGACACTTTCTACGAGCAGTACTTC. Protein sequence: CASSPDTFYEQYF.

The genes are TRBV2 and TRBJ1-1; D gene uncertain. With 7 bases removed from V and 3 bases from J, the gap between germline ends came to 9 bases. Germline V CDR1 and CDR2: SNHLY, FYNNEI. The CDR3 runs 12 residues. CDR3 amino acids: CASTQRDTEAFF. The CDR3 DNA follows: TGTGCCAGCACTCAGCGGGACACTGAAGCTTTCTTT.

Concerning this clonotype itself: A read error may explain this, as a much larger clone is one base away. V gene TRBV2 combines with J gene TRBJ2-7; 8 nucleotides line up with TRBD1. Germline V gene sequence: CDR1 SNHLY, CDR2 FYNNEI. This CDR3 spans 15 amino acids. The CDR3 DNA reads TGCGCCAGCAGCCGGCCAGGGACAGGAGCCTACGAGCAGTACTTC. Translating it yields CASSRPGTGAYEQYF. Full variable domain (remainder filled in from reference TRBV2 and TRBJ2-7): EPEVTQTPSHQVTQMGQEVILRCVPISNHLYFYWYRQILGQKVEFLVSFYNNEISEKSEIFDDQFSVERPDGSNFTLKIRSTKLEDSAMYFCASSRPGTGAYEQYFGPGTRLTVT.

The table lists this clonotype with many counts. This chain joins TRBV29-1 and TRBJ2-5, with 10 bases identical to TRBD2. Unmatched junction bases numbered 7, after V lost 4 bases and J lost 2 bases. Germline assignment: CDR1 SQVTM and CDR2 ANQGSEA. The CDR3 is made up of 15 amino acids. The CDR3 DNA follows: TGCAGCGTTGTTTTTAGCGGGGGGCCGCAAGAGACCCAGTACTTC. This gives the protein CSVVFSGGPQETQYF.

V is TRBV12-3 or TRBV12-4 and J is TRBJ2-3; 7 bases fit TRBD1. The CDR3 sequence is 13 residues long. Unmatched junction bases numbered 3, after V lost 5 bases and J lost 4 bases. This CDR3 reads CASSTGEPDTQYF. Here the CDR3 DNA reads TGTGCCAGCAGTACAGGGGAACCAGATACGCAGTATTTT.

Turning to this clonotype: The junction and the germline gene differ at one end; a read error may be behind it. The chain combines TRBV7-9 with TRBJ2-6; a weak D match, TRBD1 (6 bases). CDR3 size: 12 residues. Germline lookup yields CDR1 SEHNR and CDR2 FQNEAQ (reference sequence). The CDR3 region has the DNA TGTGCCAGCAGCTTAAAGGACAGCACTGAAGCTTTC. Amino acids: CASSLKDSTEAF.

This clonotype occurred many times. Mismatch with germline at one junction end may stem from a read error. This chain uses TRBV10-3 with TRBJ1-5; D is ambiguous. Germline CDR1 is ENHRY and CDR2 is SYGVKD. The CDR3 has 16 residues. CDR3 sequence: CASSETLWVDNQPQHF. The CDR3 DNA sequence: TGTGCCAGCAGTGAAACTTTATGGGTAGACAATCAGCCCCAGCATTTT.

This clonotype was observed at least ten times. This chain joins TRBV7-2 and TRBJ2-7; no reliable D call. CDR1 and CDR2 (germline): SGHTA, FQGNSA. The length of the CDR3 is 13 residues. Trimming pared 2 bases from V and 6 bases from J, leaving 11 bases between. CDR3 nucleotides: TGTGCCAGCAGCTTACCTGGCCTCGTCGAGCAGTACTTC. Translating gives CASSLPGLVEQYF.

The table lists this clonotype with a few counts. The chain links TRBV5-1 to TRBJ2-5, with D perhaps assigned TRBD1 or TRBD2 (5 bases each). Germline V gives CDR1 SGHRS, CDR2 YFSETQ. Trimming pared 3 bases from V and 5 bases from J, leaving 23 bases between. The CDR3 has 17 residues. The CDR3 reads CASSSPGTAPFWETQYF. The CDR3 DNA reads as TGCGCCAGCAGCTCACCCGGGACCGCACCTTTTTGGGAGACCCAGTACTTC.

J is TRBJ2-7 and V is TRBV4-1, with TRBD1 matching over 9 bases. Germline V gene data show CDR1 as MGHRA and CDR2 as YSYEKL. The CDR3 length is 16 residues. With V trimmed by 0 bases and J by 3 bases, 6 bases remained unmatched. The CDR3 protein is CASSQDRTGQGYEQYF. CDR3 in DNA: TGCGCCAGCAGCCAAGATCGGACGGGACAGGGCTACGAGCAGTACTTC.

There are many counts of this clonotype. V is TRBV9 and J is TRBJ2-2, with D unresolved. With 4 bases removed from V and 7 bases from J, the gap between germline ends came to 8 bases. The CDR3 covers 12 residues. CDR1 is SGDLS, CDR2 YYNGEE, per germline. The CDR3 sequence: CASSQVGGELFF. DNA of the CDR3: TGTGCCAGCAGCCAGGTGGGCGGGGAGCTGTTTTTT.

J is TRBJ1-2 and V is TRBV7-2; TRBD1 matches at 9 bases. Looked up from germline, CDR1 is SGHTA and CDR2 is FQGNSA. Losses at the gene ends were 4 bases for V and 4 bases for J; bases not matched to a gene: 7. The CDR3 length is 15 residues. The CDR3 protein is CASSSTGTGIYGYTF. CDR3 DNA sequence: TGTGCCAGCAGCTCGACCGGGACAGGGATCTATGGCTACACCTTC.

Many counts were recorded for this clonotype. This chain connects TRBV6-2 or TRBV6-3 to TRBJ2-5; tentative D call: TRBD1 (5 bases). The CDR3 spans 14 residues. Trimming pared 7 bases from V and 1 base from J, leaving 13 bases between. CDR1 and CDR2 from the germline V gene are MNHEY and SVGEGT. CDR3 loop: CASNKQDIQETQYF. For the CDR3, the DNA is TGTGCCAGCAATAAACAGGATATCCAAGAGACCCAGTACTTC.

This CDR3 is CASSRDPLGQPQHF. The CDR3 nucleotides read TGTGCCAGCAGTCGGGACCCCTTAGGGCAGCCCCAGCATTTT. The chain links TRBV7-2 to TRBJ1-5, with a possible D match to TRBD1 (5 bases). Trimming took 6 bases from V and 7 from J, leaving 16 bases between them. Germline CDR1 SGHTA, CDR2 FQGNSA. This CDR3 contains 14 residues. Full variable domain (remainder filled in from reference TRBV7-2 and TRBJ1-5): GAGVSQSPSNKVTEKGKDVELRCDPISGHTALYWYRQSLGQGLEFLIYFQGNSAPDKSGLPSDRFSAERTGGSVSTLTIQRTQQEDSAVYLCASSRDPLGQPQHFGDGTRLSIL.

This clonotype was picked up many times. The V call is TRBV5-8, the J call TRBJ1-6; no clear D. Germline lookup yields CDR1 SGHTS and CDR2 YDEGEE. The CDR3 extends over 13 amino acids. V lost 4 bases, J lost 10 bases, and 12 bases lay in between. Here the CDR3 DNA reads TGTGCCAGCAGCCCAGCCTTGGGCTCACCCCTCCACTTT. This gives the protein CASSPALGSPLHF.